This T cell receptor beta chain was identified in a study of cytomegalovirus exposure and HLA in healthy donors. Germline assignment: CDR1 SGHDT and CDR2 YYEEEE. V dropped 0 bases and J dropped 6; count of bases not matched to a gene: 5. The CDR3 contains 15 residues. In this sample, this clone turned up once. Vbeta (60) and Jbeta (13) primers were used in the PCR. Profiled with immunoSEQ multiplex PCR; TCRdb holds only in-frame clones, not every one. The sample holds 150,000 or so clones; around 80% are singletons and the top ten take 2% to 3%. Specimen: PBMCs. This sequence originates from a man aged 50 to 59 in good health and CMV-seronegative. The gene calls are TRBV5-6 and TRBJ2-7; 11 bases match TRBD1. CDR3 amino acids: CASSLDGTGGREQYF. CDR3 nucleotides: TGTGCCAGCAGCTTGGATGGGACAGGGGGTCGCGAGCAGTACTTC. The whole variable domain, filled in from reference TRBV5-6 and TRBJ2-7, reads DAGVTQSPTHLIKTRGQQVTLRCSPKSGHDTVSWYQQALGQGPQFIFQYYEEEERQRGNFPDRFSGHQFPNYSSELNVNALLLGDSALYLCASSLDGTGGREQYFGPGTRLTVT.